This T cell receptor (beta chain) derives from a study of T-cell memory formation after mild COVID-19. Study overall: TCR clusters were largely donor specific. Points from the study as a whole: Clones shrinking between day 15 and 85 showed a balanced CD4/CD8 split, and those that grew later tilted toward CD4+. The main location of contracting CD4+ clones was CM and EM, and that of contracting CD8+ clones was EMRA.

MiXCR, applied by TCRdb to the 5' RACE reads, yields one record per CDR3 protein. The sample contains approximately 340,000 distinct CDR3 sequences, 15% to 20% of which appear only once. In regard to this clonotype: Its target is unknown.

CDR3 length: 12 residues. Trimming cost V 2 bases and J 5 bases, with 9 bases left between them. Per the germline V gene, CDR1 is DFQATT and CDR2 is SNEGSKA (reference sequence). This sequence joins TRBV20-1 and TRBJ2-5; maybe TRBD2 (5 bases). Sequencing input: PBMCs or a T cell subset sorted from them (not recorded which). This clonotype originated in a man younger than 35 who had mild COVID-19 (a few samples of this study predate the infection). Cell type and time point are not known. The CDR3 DNA sequence: TGCAGTGCTAGATCCGGGGTTGAGACCCAGTACTTC. Translation: CSARSGVETQYF.